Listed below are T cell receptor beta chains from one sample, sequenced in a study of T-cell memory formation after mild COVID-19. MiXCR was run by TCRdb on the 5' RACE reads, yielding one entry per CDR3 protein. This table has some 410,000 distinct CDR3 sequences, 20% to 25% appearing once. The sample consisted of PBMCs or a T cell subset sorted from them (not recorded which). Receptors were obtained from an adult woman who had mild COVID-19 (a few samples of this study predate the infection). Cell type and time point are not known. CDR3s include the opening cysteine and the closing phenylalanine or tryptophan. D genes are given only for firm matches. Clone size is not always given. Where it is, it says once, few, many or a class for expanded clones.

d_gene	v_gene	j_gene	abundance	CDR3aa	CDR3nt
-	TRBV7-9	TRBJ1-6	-	CASSLKGGNNSPLHF	TGTGCCAGCAGCCTGAAGGGGGGCAATAATTCACCCCTCCACTTT
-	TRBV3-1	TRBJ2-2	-	CASSQGLHANTGELFF	TGTGCCAGCAGCCAAGGCCTCCACGCGAACACCGGGGAGCTGTTTTTT
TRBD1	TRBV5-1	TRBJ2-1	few	CASSFPGQGTPSSYNEQFF	TGCGCCAGCAGCTTCCCGGGACAGGGTACCCCAAGCTCCTACAATGAGCAGTTCTTC
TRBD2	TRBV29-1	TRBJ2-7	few	CSVEALGGSISYEQYF	TGCAGCGTTGAAGCCCTCGGGGGGTCTATCTCCTACGAGCAGTACTTC
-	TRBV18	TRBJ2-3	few	CASSPKVTDTQYF	TGTGCCAGCTCGCCAAAAGTCACAGATACGCAGTATTTT
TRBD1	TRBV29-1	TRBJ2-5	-	CSGGQGRQETQYF	TGCAGCGGCGGACAGGGGCGCCAAGAGACCCAGTACTTC
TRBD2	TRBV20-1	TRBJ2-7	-	CSAVPVSGMGNEQYF	TGCAGTGCTGTTCCTGTTAGCGGGATGGGCAACGAGCAGTACTTC
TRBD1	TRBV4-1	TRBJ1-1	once	CASSQEDRVYTEAFF	TGCGCCAGCAGCCAGGAGGACAGGGTTTACACTGAAGCTTTCTTT
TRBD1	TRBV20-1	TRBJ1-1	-	CSVPDRAFGTEAFF	TGCAGTGTCCCCGACAGGGCTTTTGGCACTGAAGCTTTCTTT
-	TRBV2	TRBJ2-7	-	CASSTIEGTASYEQYF	TGTGCCAGCAGCACAATCGAAGGGACTGCCTCGTACGAGCAGTACTTC
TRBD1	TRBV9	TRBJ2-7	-	CASSVGQGYYEQYF	TGTGCCAGCAGCGTGGGACAGGGGTACTACGAGCAGTACTTC
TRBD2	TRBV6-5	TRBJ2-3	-	CASSYSPGGGYTDTQYF	TGTGCCAGCAGTTACTCGCCGGGGGGGGGGTACACAGATACGCAGTATTTT
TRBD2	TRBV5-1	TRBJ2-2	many	CASSLALAATGELFF	TGCGCCAGCAGCTTGGCCCTAGCGGCCACCGGGGAGCTGTTTTTT
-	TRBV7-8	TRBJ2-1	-	CASSLAPGVYQFF	TGTGCCAGCAGCTTAGCTCCGGGAGTCTATCAGTTCTTC
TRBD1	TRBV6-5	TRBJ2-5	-	CASSYSRGQLGTQYF	TGTGCCAGCAGTTACAGCAGGGGGCAGTTGGGGACCCAGTACTTC
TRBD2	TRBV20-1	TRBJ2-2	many	CSARGTSGGDTGELFF	TGCAGTGCTAGGGGGACTAGCGGAGGAGACACCGGGGAGCTGTTTTTT
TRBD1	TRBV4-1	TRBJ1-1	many	CASSPTGTEAFF	TGTGCCAGCAGTCCGACAGGGACTGAAGCTTTCTTT
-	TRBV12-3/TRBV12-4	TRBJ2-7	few	CASSTRTVTYEQYF	TGTGCCAGCAGTACTCGGACGGTGACCTACGAGCAGTACTTC
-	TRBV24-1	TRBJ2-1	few	CATSVGTGYWNEQFF	TGTGCCACCAGTGTCGGAACAGGGTATTGGAATGAGCAGTTCTTC
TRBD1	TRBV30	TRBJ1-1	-	CAWRAGTANTEAFF	TGTGCCTGGAGGGCCGGGACAGCAAACACTGAAGCTTTCTTT
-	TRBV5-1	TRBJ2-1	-	CASSLEGLDLNEQFF	TGCGCCAGCAGCTTGGAGGGATTGGACCTCAATGAGCAGTTCTTC
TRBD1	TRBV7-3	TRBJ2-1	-	CASSSIPRPGTGGYNEQFF	TGTGCCAGCAGCTCCATTCCTCGGCCCGGGACAGGGGGTTACAATGAGCAGTTCTTC
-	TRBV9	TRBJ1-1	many	CASSAGPVNTEAFF	TGTGCCAGCAGCGCAGGGCCAGTGAACACTGAAGCTTTCTTT
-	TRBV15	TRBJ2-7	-	CATKDRGYEQYF	TGTGCCACTAAGGACAGAGGGTACGAGCAGTACTTC
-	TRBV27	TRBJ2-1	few	CASSFWTENEQFF	TGTGCCAGCAGTTTTTGGACAGAAAATGAGCAGTTCTTC
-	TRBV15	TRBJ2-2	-	CATSRGGANTGELFF	TGTGCCACCAGCAGAGGCGGGGCAAACACCGGGGAGCTGTTTTTT
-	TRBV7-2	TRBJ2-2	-	CASSSYGGAGTGELFF	TGTGCCAGCAGCTCATACGGGGGTGCGGGCACCGGGGAGCTGTTTTTT
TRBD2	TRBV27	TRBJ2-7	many	CASSISGSQNEQYF	TGTGCCAGCAGTATTAGCGGGAGTCAGAACGAGCAGTACTTC
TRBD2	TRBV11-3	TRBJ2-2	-	CASSGTGTSGTGELFF	TGTGCCAGCAGCGGTACCGGGACTAGCGGGACCGGGGAGCTGTTTTTT
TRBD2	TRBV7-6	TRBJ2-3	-	CASSLGTTSGSADTQYF	TGTGCCAGCAGCTTAGGAACGACTAGCGGGAGCGCAGATACGCAGTATTTT
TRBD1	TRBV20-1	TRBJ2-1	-	CSAKTGGDYNEQFF	TGCAGTGCCAAGACAGGGGGCGACTACAATGAGCAGTTCTTC
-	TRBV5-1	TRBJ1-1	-	CASSEGQWTEAFF	TGCGCCAGCTCCGAGGGGCAGTGGACTGAAGCTTTCTTT
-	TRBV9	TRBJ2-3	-	CASQLAETGDTQYF	TGTGCCAGTCAATTAGCGGAGACGGGAGATACGCAGTATTTT
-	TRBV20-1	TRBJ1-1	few	CSASTRGWETEAFF	TGCAGTGCTAGCACCAGGGGTTGGGAAACTGAAGCTTTCTTT
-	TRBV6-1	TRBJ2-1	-	CASSTALRDEQFF	TGTGCCAGCAGCACCGCTTTGAGGGATGAGCAGTTCTTC
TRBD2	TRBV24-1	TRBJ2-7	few	CATHRTSTYEQYF	TGTGCCACTCACAGGACTAGTACTTACGAGCAGTACTTC
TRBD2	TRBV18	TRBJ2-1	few	CASSPPALAGRDEQFF	TGTGCCAGCTCACCACCGGCGTTAGCGGGAAGGGATGAGCAGTTCTTC
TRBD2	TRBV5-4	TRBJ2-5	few	CASRRGTSGSQETQYF	TGTGCCAGCCGGCGCGGGACTAGCGGGTCCCAAGAGACCCAGTACTTC
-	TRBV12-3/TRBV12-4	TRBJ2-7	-	CASSSTGVEQYF	TGTGCCAGCAGTTCCACCGGGGTCGAGCAGTACTTC
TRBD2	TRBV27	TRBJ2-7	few	CASSYLGTSGTYEQYF	TGTGCCAGCAGTTACCTAGGGACTAGCGGGACCTACGAGCAGTACTTC
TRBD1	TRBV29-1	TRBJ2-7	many	CSVEDRSGQGPEQYF	TGCAGCGTTGAAGATAGGTCGGGACAGGGGCCCGAGCAGTACTTC
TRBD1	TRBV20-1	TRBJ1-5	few	CSARFPGTVSNQPQHF	TGCAGTGCTAGATTTCCCGGGACAGTTAGCAATCAGCCCCAGCATTTT
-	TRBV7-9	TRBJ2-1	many	CASSLHDRTYNEQFF	TGTGCCAGCAGCTTACACGACCGGACTTACAATGAGCAGTTCTTC
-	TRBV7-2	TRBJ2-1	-	CASSLQVDNEQFF	TGTGCCAGCAGCTTACAGGTGGACAATGAGCAGTTCTTC
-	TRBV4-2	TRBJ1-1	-	CASSTHTGDLNTEAFF	TGTGCCAGCAGCACTCACACGGGGGATTTGAACACTGAAGCTTTCTTT
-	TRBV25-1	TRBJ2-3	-	CASSRGGVGADTQYF	TGTGCCAGCAGTCGGGGCGGGGTAGGGGCAGATACGCAGTATTTT
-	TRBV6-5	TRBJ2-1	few	CASSYGPPGVSSYNEQFF	TGTGCCAGCAGTTATGGCCCCCCGGGGGTGAGCTCCTACAATGAGCAGTTCTTC
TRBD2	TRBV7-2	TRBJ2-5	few	CASSPYSTSGGFQTQYF	TGTGCCAGCAGCCCTTACTCGACTAGCGGGGGTTTCCAGACCCAGTACTTC
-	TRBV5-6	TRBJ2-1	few	CASSPTGFRSYNEQFF	TGTGCCAGCAGCCCAACAGGGTTTAGGTCCTACAATGAGCAGTTCTTC